Shown below are 32 T cell receptor beta chains from a single sample sequenced in a study of blood T cell repertoires in COVID-19. TCRdb keeps only in-frame clones here, not all; method: immunoSEQ multiplex PCR. The sample yields 330,000 or so clones, less than 90% seen once. The specimen sequenced was PBMCs or T cells enriched from blood (not recorded which). All receptors come from a woman aged 25 to 45 who had recovered from COVID-19.

The chain combines TRBV2 with TRBJ1-3; TRBD1 matches at 7 bases. The germline V gene encodes CDR1 SNHLY and CDR2 FYNNEI. V dropped 3 bases and J dropped 8; count of bases not matched to a gene: 7. The CDR3 consists of 14 residues. CDR3 residues: CASSDLGGKDTIYF. DNA of the CDR3: TGTGCCAGCAGTGACCTAGGGGGCAAGGACACCATATATTTT.

The rearrangement uses TRBV20-1 and TRBJ1-3; no clear D. Looked up from germline, CDR1 is DFQATT and CDR2 is SNEGSKA (reference sequence). The CDR3 contains 13 residues. The germline V and J ends were trimmed by 3 bases and 3 bases, with 9 bases remaining between them. The DNA of the CDR3 is TGCAGTGCTAGTATGACTGTTGGAAACACCATATATTTT. The encoded protein is CSASMTVGNTIYF.

The chain employs TRBV3-1 (or the pseudogene TRBV3-2) and TRBJ2-7; no definite D call. CDR1 is LGHDT and CDR2 is YNNKEL in the germline V gene (reference sequence). This CDR3 contains 12 residues. V lost 4 bases and J 4 bases, leaving 8 bases between the germline ends. CDR3 DNA sequence: TGTGCCAGCAGCCCTACGACTTACGAGCAGTACTTC. This sequence encodes CASSPTTYEQYF.

This clone was detected once. The chain recombines TRBV5-1 with TRBJ2-7, with 9 bases identical to TRBD1. Germline-derived CDR1 and CDR2 are SGHRS and YFSETQ. The V segment lost 3 bases and the J segment 7 bases; nucleotides outside the gene matches: 17. CDR3 length: 17 residues. CDR3 protein: CASSSLAVQGASKEQYF. CDR3 coding DNA: TGCGCCAGCAGCTCCCTAGCCGTACAGGGGGCATCGAAGGAGCAGTACTTC.

V usage is TRBV2 and J usage is TRBJ2-3; the D is unclear. Germline V gene data show CDR1 as SNHLY and CDR2 as FYNNEI. The CDR3 sequence is 15 residues long. V was cut by 6 bases and J by 5 bases, with 18 bases left in between. This CDR3 is CASSPQPGTRDTQYF. The DNA of the CDR3 is TGTGCCAGCAGCCCACAGCCAGGTACACGAGATACGCAGTATTTT.

This rearrangement joins TRBV24-1 to TRBJ2-2; 12 bases line up with TRBD2. CDR3 length equals 16 residues. The V and J ends lost 5 bases and 2 bases, in that order; junction bases with no gene match: 2. Germline lookup yields CDR1 KGHDR and CDR2 SFDVKD. The DNA of the CDR3 is TGTGCCACCAGTGGGACTAGCGGGACCAACACCGGGGAGCTGTTTTTT. The encoded protein is CATSGTSGTNTGELFF.

CDR3 nucleotides: TGCGCCAGCAGCCAAGATGACAGGGAAGGGTGGAACACTGAAGCTTTCTTT. Protein: CASSQDDREGWNTEAFF. V is TRBV4-1 and J is TRBJ1-1, with 7 bases aligning to TRBD1. The germline V gene has CDR1 MGHRA and CDR2 YSYEKL. This CDR3 comprises 17 residues. Trimming removed 0 bases from V and 1 base from J; junction bases left unmatched: 8.

The rearrangement joins TRBV6-5 to TRBJ1-1, with 9 bases matching TRBD1. The trim removed 2 bases at V and 6 bases at J, leaving 10 bases unmatched. Germline V CDR1 and CDR2: MNHEY, SVGAGI. The CDR3 runs 16 residues. The CDR3 protein is CASSYLPRTGEAEAFF. CDR3 sequence (DNA): TGTGCCAGCAGTTACCTACCAAGGACAGGGGAGGCTGAAGCTTTCTTT.

The chain employs TRBV9 and TRBJ1-1; unclear D gene. Trimming left V 0 bases short and J 10 bases short, with 13 bases between. Germline loops: CDR1 SGDLS, CDR2 YYNGEE. This CDR3 is built from 13 residues. The CDR3 spells CASSVEGAGGAFF. CDR3 sequence (DNA): TGTGCCAGCAGCGTAGAGGGAGCTGGCGGAGCTTTCTTT.

The rearrangement links TRBV19 to TRBJ1-1; D gene ambiguous. The CDR3 covers 13 residues. Germline values: CDR1 LNHDA, CDR2 SQIVND (reference sequence). Trimming took off 0 bases at V and 3 bases at J, with 5 bases between the two ends. In nucleotides, the CDR3 is TGTGCCAGTAGTATAGAGCGTTACACTGAAGCTTTCTTT. Its translation: CASSIERYTEAFF.

The genes are TRBV7-9 and TRBJ2-3; D might be TRBD1 (6 bases). This CDR3 region has 14 residues. The V gene lost 3 bases and the J gene lost 3 bases, with 10 bases spanning the gap. CDR1 and CDR2 (germline): SEHNR, FQNEAQ (reference sequence). The CDR3: CASSFDQGTDTQYF. The CDR3, as DNA: TGTGCCAGCAGCTTTGATCAGGGGACAGATACGCAGTATTTT.

This rearrangement joins TRBV4-2 to TRBJ1-3, with D maybe TRBD1 (5 bases). CDR3 length: 17 residues. V was pared by 0 bases and J by 1 base, with 13 bases between. Germline-derived CDR1 and CDR2 are LGHNA and YNFKEQ. The CDR3 here is CASSQDGTGNSGNTIYF. CDR3 bases: TGTGCCAGCAGCCAAGATGGCACAGGCAATTCTGGAAACACCATATATTTT.

This chain connects TRBV5-1 to TRBJ2-7; D is unclear. V was clipped by 1 base and J by 1 base, with 9 bases between them. Germline CDR1 is SGHRS and CDR2 is YFSETQ. The CDR3 is 14 residues long. The CDR3 nucleotides read TGCGCCAGCAGCTTGTTACAGCCTTCCTACGAGCAGTACTTC. Translating gives CASSLLQPSYEQYF.

The chain employs TRBV3-1 (or the pseudogene TRBV3-2) and TRBJ1-1; D is ambiguous. Germline assignment: CDR1 LGHDT and CDR2 YNNKEL (reference sequence). The ends were cut back, 4 bases at V and 2 bases at J, with 14 bases in the middle. The CDR3 length is 15 residues. The CDR3 reads CASSPQGRGNTEAFF. CDR3 bases: TGTGCCAGCAGCCCTCAAGGGCGGGGTAACACTGAAGCTTTCTTT.

This chain uses TRBV4-1 with TRBJ2-2, with D perhaps TRBD1 (6 bases). Germline CDR1 is MGHRA and CDR2 is YSYEKL. The V gene lost 4 bases and the J gene lost 1 base, with 10 bases spanning the gap. CDR3 length: 15 amino acids. CDR3: CASSLGTLNTGELFF. CDR3 nucleotides: TGCGCCAGCAGCCTCGGGACATTGAACACCGGGGAGCTGTTTTTT.

The V and J genes are TRBV7-2 and TRBJ1-6, with TRBD1 matching over 8 bases. This CDR3 is 17 amino acids long. Trimming cost V 5 bases and J 3 bases; bases outside gene matches: 9. Germline V gene lookup returns CDR1 SGHTA and CDR2 FQGNSA. This chain's CDR3 is CASSLRQGIGYNSPLHF. The CDR3 bases are TGTGCCAGCAGCCTCAGACAGGGGATTGGCTATAATTCACCCCTCCACTTT. The full variable domain, in which reference TRBV7-2 and TRBJ1-6 provide the parts outside the CDR3, is GAGVSQSPSNKVTEKGKDVELRCDPISGHTALYWYRQSLGQGLEFLIYFQGNSAPDKSGLPSDRFSAERTGGSVSTLTIQRTQQEDSAVYLCASSLRQGIGYNSPLHFGNGTRLTVT.

The V gene is TRBV3-1 (or the pseudogene TRBV3-2), the J gene TRBJ2-1, with a weak D call TRBD2 (6 bases). The CDR3 consists of 14 residues. V was clipped by 1 base and J by 5 bases, with 9 bases between them. Per the germline V gene, CDR1 is LGHDT and CDR2 is YNNKEL (reference sequence). CDR3 in DNA: TGTGCCAGCAGCCAAGCTCTAGCGAACAATGAGCAGTTCTTC. It is translated as CASSQALANNEQFF.

Note on this clone: Compared with germline, one end of the junction differs, possibly owing to a read error. This sequence joins TRBV28 and TRBJ2-7; 10 nucleotides align to TRBD1. Germline V gene data show CDR1 as MDHEN and CDR2 as SYDVKM. The CDR3 length is 12 residues. CDR3 DNA: TGTGCCAGCAGTTCGGGGGGGGACAGGGGCGTCTTC. This sequence encodes CASSSGGDRGVF.

The J gene is TRBJ2-1, the V gene TRBV28; weak D call: TRBD2 (7 bases). Deletions cut 7 bases from V and 7 bases from J, with 11 bases between. Germline CDR1 and CDR2: MDHEN and SYDVKM. The length of the CDR3 is 12 residues. The CDR3 DNA follows: TGTGCCAGCAAGGGGGGGCGGAATGAGCAGTTCTTC. Its translation is CASKGGRNEQFF.

This chain connects TRBV29-1 to TRBJ2-1, with 9 bases aligning to TRBD2. V was pared by 7 bases and J by 7 bases, with 11 bases of the junction left unmatched. Germline V gene data show CDR1 as SQVTM and CDR2 as ANQGSEA. This CDR3 region has 14 residues. The CDR3 here is CSAGRLAGRNEQFF. The CDR3, as DNA: TGCAGCGCCGGGCGGCTAGCGGGAAGGAATGAGCAGTTCTTC.

The chain employs TRBV7-2 and TRBJ1-4; 7 bases fit TRBD1. This CDR3 contains 15 residues. V lost 4 bases to trimming and J lost 7 bases; unmatched junction nucleotides: 9. Germline CDR1 SGHTA, CDR2 FQGNSA. DNA of the CDR3: TGTGCCAGCAGCTCCCCAGGGGGTCGGGTTGAAAAACTGTTTTTT. This translates into CASSSPGGRVEKLFF.

The chain combines TRBV9 with TRBJ2-2, with a tentative D call TRBD1 (6 bases). Germline V lookup: CDR1 SGDLS, CDR2 YYNGEE. V lost 4 bases and J lost 7, with 20 bases in between. The CDR3 contains 16 residues. The CDR3 region is CASSPLGAGVNGELFF. The CDR3 nucleotides are TGTGCCAGCAGCCCATTGGGGGCAGGGGTGAACGGGGAGCTGTTTTTT.

The V gene is TRBV7-9, the J gene TRBJ2-3, with unresolved D. V lost 1 base and J lost 1, with 12 bases in between. Germline V gene data show CDR1 as SEHNR and CDR2 as FQNEAQ (reference sequence). The CDR3 runs 16 residues. CDR3 in DNA: TGTGCCAGCAGCTTAGTAGGCGGAGAGGGCACAGATACGCAGTATTTT. Its translation is CASSLVGGEGTDTQYF.

The chain uses TRBV24-1 and TRBJ1-6; 11 bases fit TRBD1. Germline CDR1 reads KGHDR; CDR2 reads SFDVKD. This CDR3 region has 18 residues. V dropped 0 bases and J dropped 7; count of bases not matched to a gene: 7. CDR3 sequence: CATSDLRSRDRGNSPLHF. As DNA, the CDR3 is TGTGCCACCAGTGATTTGCGAAGCCGGGACAGGGGGAATTCACCCCTCCACTTT.

The chain employs TRBV9 and TRBJ2-7, with TRBD1 identical over 8 bases. CDR3 length: 15 amino acids. Germline V gene sequence: CDR1 SGDLS, CDR2 YYNGEE. Losses at the gene ends were 3 bases for V and 2 bases for J; bases not matched to a gene: 7. The CDR3 bases are TGTGCCAGCAGCGCCCGGACAGGGAACACCTACGAGCAGTACTTC. It specifies CASSARTGNTYEQYF.

In this sample, this clone turned up a few times. This rearrangement joins TRBV5-8 to TRBJ1-1, with D hard to call. This CDR3 comprises 14 residues. Germline assignment: CDR1 SGHTS and CDR2 YDEGEE. The V and J ends lost 2 bases and 3 bases respectively, with 11 bases between them. The CDR3 nucleotides read TGTGCCAGCAGCTTCCAGGTTAGTCACACTGAAGCTTTCTTT. Translating gives CASSFQVSHTEAFF.

V usage is TRBV27 and J usage is TRBJ1-4; weak D call: TRBD1 (6 bases). V shed 5 bases and J shed 4 bases, with 20 bases lying between them. This CDR3 has 17 residues. CDR1 and CDR2 from the germline V gene are MNHEY and SMNVEV (reference sequence). The CDR3, as DNA: TGTGCCAGCAGTCCCCAGAGGGGGAGAGGGGATAATGAAAAACTGTTTTTT. Its protein is CASSPQRGRGDNEKLFF. The whole variable domain, remainder taken from reference TRBV27 and TRBJ1-4, is EAQVTQNPRYLITVTGKKLTVTCSQNMNHEYMSWYRQDPGLGLRQIYYSMNVEVTDKGDVPEGYKVSRKEKRNFPLILESPSPNQTSLYFCASSPQRGRGDNEKLFFGSGTQLSVL.

The chain carries TRBV19 and TRBJ2-7; maybe TRBD2 (5 bases). CDR1 is LNHDA and CDR2 is SQIVND in the germline V gene (reference sequence). V lost 1 base and J 3 bases, leaving 10 bases between the germline ends. CDR3 length equals 14 residues. DNA for the CDR3: TGTGCCAGTAGTATAGCCCTCGGGGTCTACGAGCAGTACTTC. It translates to CASSIALGVYEQYF.

There are a few counts of this clone. The CDR3 DNA is TGTGCCAGCAGTTTCCCCCCCCTGTCAGATACGCAGTATTTT. This encodes CASSFPPLSDTQYF. This chain joins TRBV28 and TRBJ2-3; D unresolved. Per the germline V gene, CDR1 is MDHEN and CDR2 is SYDVKM. This CDR3 has 14 amino acids. V lost 3 bases and J 4 bases, leaving 11 bases between the germline ends.

This chain uses TRBV6-5 with TRBJ2-3; TRBD2 aligns across 8 bases. From germline, CDR1 is MNHEY and CDR2 SVGAGI. This CDR3 is built from 15 residues. Germline trimming cut 2 bases from V and 6 bases from J; bases unmatched to any gene: 7. The CDR3 here is CASSYAGGPADTQYF. The CDR3 DNA reads as TGTGCCAGCAGTTACGCGGGGGGCCCCGCGGATACGCAGTATTTT.

The table lists this clone with a count of one. The chain uses TRBV10-3 and TRBJ2-5; possible D gene TRBD1, 6 bases. Looked up from germline, CDR1 is ENHRY and CDR2 is SYGVKD. The CDR3 consists of 14 residues. The V end lost 0 bases, the J end lost 5 bases, and 10 bases lay between the germline ends. The DNA of the CDR3 is TGTGCCATCAGTGAGTCGACCAGGGGTGAGACCCAGTACTTC. It translates to CAISESTRGETQYF.

This clone is a singleton in its sample. The chain combines TRBV7-6 with TRBJ1-3, with no clear D. This CDR3 comprises 17 residues. V lost 1 base and J lost 0, with 13 bases in between. Germline V gene data show CDR1 as SGHVS and CDR2 as FNYEAQ. The CDR3 here is CASSLVGVASSGNTIYF. Written as DNA, the CDR3 is TGTGCCAGCAGCTTAGTGGGAGTTGCGAGCTCTGGAAACACCATATATTTT.